A single sample gave rise to the 3 T cell receptor beta chains below, sequenced in a study of T cell repertoires in cytomegalovirus infection. TCRdb passed the reads through MiXCR, listing each CDR3 protein once. The sample includes around 450,000 distinct CDR3 sequences, roughly a third seen only once; the top ten take about 13%. Sequences were obtained from PBMCs. Receptor source: a human donor in good health (CMV status not recorded). Some clones in this sample may be carry-over from other donors' samples.

This clonotype came up a few times. The chain links TRBV28 to TRBJ2-1, with 12 positions matching TRBD2. This CDR3 spans 15 amino acids. In germline, CDR1 is MDHEN, CDR2 SYDVKM. V was pared by 7 bases and J by 10 bases, with 11 bases of the junction left unmatched. The CDR3 sequence is CASTPLGLAGNEQFF. The CDR3 bases are TGTGCCAGCACCCCCTTAGGACTAGCGGGGAACGAGCAGTTCTTC.

The chain links TRBV2 to TRBJ1-2; TRBD1 agrees at 8 bases. V shed 4 bases, J shed 5 bases, and the junction held 6 bases outside the gene matches. The CDR3 loop spans 14 amino acids. CDR1 and CDR2 (germline): SNHLY, FYNNEI. The CDR3 loop reads CASSVDRGSYGYTF. The CDR3 region has the DNA TGTGCCAGCAGTGTTGACAGGGGATCATATGGCTACACCTTC.

The rearrangement links TRBV7-9 to TRBJ2-4; D may match TRBD1 or TRBD2 (5 bases each). Looked up from germline, CDR1 is SEHNR and CDR2 is FQNEAQ (reference sequence). The length of the CDR3 is 20 residues. Trimming left V 1 base short and J 3 bases short, with 25 bases between. The CDR3 reads CASSLGGQGTDSRGKNIQYF. DNA of the CDR3: TGTGCCAGCAGCTTAGGAGGGCAGGGAACCGATTCCCGTGGCAAAAACATTCAGTACTTC.